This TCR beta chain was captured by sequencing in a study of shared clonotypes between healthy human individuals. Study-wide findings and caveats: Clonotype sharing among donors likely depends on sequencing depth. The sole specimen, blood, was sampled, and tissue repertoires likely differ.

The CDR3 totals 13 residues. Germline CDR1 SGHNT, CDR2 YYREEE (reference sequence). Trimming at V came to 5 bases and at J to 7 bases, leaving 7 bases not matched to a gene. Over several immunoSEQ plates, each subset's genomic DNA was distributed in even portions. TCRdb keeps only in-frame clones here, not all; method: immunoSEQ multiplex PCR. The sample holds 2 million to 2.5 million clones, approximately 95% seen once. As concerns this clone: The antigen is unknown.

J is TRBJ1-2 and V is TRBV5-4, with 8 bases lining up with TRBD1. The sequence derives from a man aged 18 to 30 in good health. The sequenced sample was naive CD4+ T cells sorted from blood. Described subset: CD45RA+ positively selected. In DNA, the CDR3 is TGTGCCAGCAGTGTGGACAGGGTTACTGGCTACACCTTC. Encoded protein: CASSVDRVTGYTF. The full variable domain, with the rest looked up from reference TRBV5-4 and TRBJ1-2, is ETGVTQSPTHLIKTRGQQVTLRCSSQSGHNTVSWYQQALGQGPQFIFQYYREEENGRGNFPPRFSGLQFPNYSSELNVNALELDDSALYLCASSVDRVTGYTFGSGTRLTVV.